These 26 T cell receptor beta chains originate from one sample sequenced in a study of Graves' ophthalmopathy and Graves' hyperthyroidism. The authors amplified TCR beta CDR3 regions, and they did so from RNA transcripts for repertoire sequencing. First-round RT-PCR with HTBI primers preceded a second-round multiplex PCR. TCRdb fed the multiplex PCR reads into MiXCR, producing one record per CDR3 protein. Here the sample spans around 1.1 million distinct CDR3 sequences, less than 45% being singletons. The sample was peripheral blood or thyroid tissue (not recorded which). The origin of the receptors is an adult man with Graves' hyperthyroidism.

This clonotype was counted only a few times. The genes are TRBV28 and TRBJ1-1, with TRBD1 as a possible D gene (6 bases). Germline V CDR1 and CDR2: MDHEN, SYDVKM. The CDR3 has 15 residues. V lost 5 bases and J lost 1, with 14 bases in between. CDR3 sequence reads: CASSSDGGWNTEAFF. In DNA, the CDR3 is TGTGCCAGCAGTAGCGACGGGGGCTGGAACACTGAAGCTTTCTTT. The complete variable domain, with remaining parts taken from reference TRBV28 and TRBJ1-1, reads DVKVTQSSRYLVKRTGEKVFLECVQDMDHENMFWYRQDPGLGLRLIYFSYDVKMKEKGDIPEGYSVSREKKERFSLILESASTNQTSMYLCASSSDGGWNTEAFFGQGTRLTVV.

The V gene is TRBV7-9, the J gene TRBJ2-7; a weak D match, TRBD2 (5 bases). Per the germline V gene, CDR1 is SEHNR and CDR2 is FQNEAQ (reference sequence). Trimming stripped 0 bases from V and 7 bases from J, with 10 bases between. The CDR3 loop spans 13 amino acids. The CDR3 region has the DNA TGTGCCAGCAGCTTAGCGCAGTGGGAGGAGCAGTACTTC. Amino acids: CASSLAQWEEQYF.

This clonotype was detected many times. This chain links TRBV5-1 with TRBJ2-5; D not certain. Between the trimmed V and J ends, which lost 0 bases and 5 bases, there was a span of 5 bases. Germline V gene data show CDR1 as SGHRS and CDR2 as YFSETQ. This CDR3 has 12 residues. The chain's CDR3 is CASSLELETQYF. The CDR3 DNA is TGCGCCAGCAGCTTGGAACTGGAGACCCAGTACTTC.

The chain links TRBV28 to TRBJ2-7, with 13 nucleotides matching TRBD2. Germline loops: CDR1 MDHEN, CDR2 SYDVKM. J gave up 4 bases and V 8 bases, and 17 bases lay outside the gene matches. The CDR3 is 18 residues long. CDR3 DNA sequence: TGTGCCAGCTACTCGTTACGGATCGGACTAGCGGGAGTTTACGAGCAGTACTTC. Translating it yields CASYSLRIGLAGVYEQYF.

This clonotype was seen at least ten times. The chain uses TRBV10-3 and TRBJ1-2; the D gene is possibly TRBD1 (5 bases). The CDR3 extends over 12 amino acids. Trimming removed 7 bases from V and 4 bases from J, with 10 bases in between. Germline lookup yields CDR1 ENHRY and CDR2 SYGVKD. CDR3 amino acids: CAIMGQPYGYTF. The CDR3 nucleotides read TGTGCCATCATGGGGCAGCCCTATGGCTACACCTTC.

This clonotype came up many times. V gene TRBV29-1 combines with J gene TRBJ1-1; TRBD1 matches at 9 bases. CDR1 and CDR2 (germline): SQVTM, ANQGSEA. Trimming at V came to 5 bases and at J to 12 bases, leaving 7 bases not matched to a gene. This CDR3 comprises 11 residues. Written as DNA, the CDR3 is TGCAGCGTTATAACAGGGGGCGCCTCTTTCTTT. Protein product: CSVITGGASFF.

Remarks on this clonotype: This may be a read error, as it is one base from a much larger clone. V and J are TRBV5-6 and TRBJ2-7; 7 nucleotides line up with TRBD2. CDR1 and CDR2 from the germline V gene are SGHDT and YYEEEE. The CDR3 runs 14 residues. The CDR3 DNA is TGTGCCAGCAGCTCCGAGGGAGGGCGGTACGAGCACTACTTC. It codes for CASSSEGGRYEHYF.

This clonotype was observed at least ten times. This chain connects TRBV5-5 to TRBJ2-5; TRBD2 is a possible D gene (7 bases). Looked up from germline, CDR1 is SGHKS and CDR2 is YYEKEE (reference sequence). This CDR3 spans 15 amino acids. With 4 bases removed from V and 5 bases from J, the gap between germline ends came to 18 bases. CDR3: CASSPMTGGWETQYF. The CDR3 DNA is TGTGCCAGCAGCCCCATGACGGGGGGCTGGGAGACCCAGTACTTC.

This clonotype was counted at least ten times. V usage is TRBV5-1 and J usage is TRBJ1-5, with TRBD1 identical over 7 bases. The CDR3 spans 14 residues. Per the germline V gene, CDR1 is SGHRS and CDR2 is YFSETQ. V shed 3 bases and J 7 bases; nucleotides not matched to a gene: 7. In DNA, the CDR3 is TGCGCCAGCAGCTCGACAGGGCTAGACCAGCCCCAGCATTTT. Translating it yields CASSSTGLDQPQHF. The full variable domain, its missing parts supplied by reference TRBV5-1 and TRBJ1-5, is KAGVTQTPRYLIKTRGQQVTLSCSPISGHRSVSWYQQTPGQGLQFLFEYFSETQRNKGNFPGRFSGRQFSNSRSEMNVSTLELGDSALYLCASSSTGLDQPQHFGDGTRLSIL.

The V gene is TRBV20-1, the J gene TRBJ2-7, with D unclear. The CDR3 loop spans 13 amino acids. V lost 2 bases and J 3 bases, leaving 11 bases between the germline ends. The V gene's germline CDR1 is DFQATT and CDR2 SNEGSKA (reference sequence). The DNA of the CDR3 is TGCAGTGCTAGACCCGGACGGCTCTACGAGCAGTACTTC. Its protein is CSARPGRLYEQYF.

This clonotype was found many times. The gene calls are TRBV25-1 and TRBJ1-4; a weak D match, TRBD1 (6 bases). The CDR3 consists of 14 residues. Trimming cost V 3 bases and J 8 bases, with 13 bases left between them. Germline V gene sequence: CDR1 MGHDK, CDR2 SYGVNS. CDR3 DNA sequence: TGTGCCAGCAGTGACTGGACAGAGTCGGAAAAACTGTTTTTT. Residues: CASSDWTESEKLFF.

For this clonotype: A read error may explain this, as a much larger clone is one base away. The chain's CDR3 is CASSLIQGAWGAIYF. CDR3 DNA sequence: TGTGCCAGCAGCTTAATCCAGGGGGCTTGGGGCGCCATATATTTT. The chain recombines TRBV7-9 with TRBJ1-3; 8 bases are a match to TRBD1. Per germline, CDR1 SEHNR and CDR2 FQNEAQ (reference sequence). V lost 2 bases and J lost 11; bases outside the gene matches: 11. This CDR3 region has 15 residues.

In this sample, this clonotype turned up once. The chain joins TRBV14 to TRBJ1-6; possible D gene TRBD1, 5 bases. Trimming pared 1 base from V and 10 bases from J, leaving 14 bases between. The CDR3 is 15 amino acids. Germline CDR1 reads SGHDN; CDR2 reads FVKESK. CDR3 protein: CASSQAGQGGSPLHF. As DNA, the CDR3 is TGTGCCAGCAGCCAAGCGGGGCAGGGCGGATCACCCCTCCACTTT. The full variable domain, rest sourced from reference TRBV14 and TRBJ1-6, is EAGVTQFPSHSVIEKGQTVTLRCDPISGHDNLYWYRRVMGKEIKFLLHFVKESKQDESGMPNNRFLAERTGGTYSTLKVQPAELEDSGVYFCASSQAGQGGSPLHFGNGTRLTVT.

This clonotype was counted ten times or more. In DNA form, the CDR3 reads TGCAGTGCTAGAGTGACAGGGTCTGGAAACACCATATATTTT. This codes for CSARVTGSGNTIYF. This chain joins TRBV20-1 and TRBJ1-3, with 7 bases fitting TRBD1. The V segment lost 1 base and the J segment 1 base; nucleotides outside the gene matches: 1. The CDR3 is made up of 14 amino acids. Per germline, CDR1 DFQATT and CDR2 SNEGSKA (reference sequence).

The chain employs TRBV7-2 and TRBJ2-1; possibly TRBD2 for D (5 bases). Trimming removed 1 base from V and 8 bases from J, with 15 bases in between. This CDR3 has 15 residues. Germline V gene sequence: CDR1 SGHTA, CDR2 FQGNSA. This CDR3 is CASSLGRAQFDEQFF. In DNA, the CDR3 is TGTGCCAGCAGCTTAGGGCGGGCCCAATTCGATGAGCAGTTCTTC.

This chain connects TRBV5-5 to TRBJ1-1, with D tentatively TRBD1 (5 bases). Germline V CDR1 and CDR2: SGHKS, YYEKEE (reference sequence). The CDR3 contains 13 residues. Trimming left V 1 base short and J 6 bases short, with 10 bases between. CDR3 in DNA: TGTGCCAGCAGCTTGACAGGCTACTCTGAAGCTTTCTTT. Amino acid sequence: CASSLTGYSEAFF.

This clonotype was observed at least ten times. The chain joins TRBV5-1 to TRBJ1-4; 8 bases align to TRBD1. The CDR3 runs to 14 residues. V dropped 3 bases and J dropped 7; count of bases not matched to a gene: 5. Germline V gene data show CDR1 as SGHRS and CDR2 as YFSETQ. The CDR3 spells CASSSGTGAEKLFF. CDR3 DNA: TGCGCCAGCAGCTCAGGGACAGGCGCTGAAAAACTGTTTTTT.

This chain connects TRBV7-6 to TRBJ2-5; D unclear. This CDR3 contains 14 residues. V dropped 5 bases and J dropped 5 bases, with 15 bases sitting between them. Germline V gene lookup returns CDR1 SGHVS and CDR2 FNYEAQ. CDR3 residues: CASSLAKGRETQYF. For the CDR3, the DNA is TGTGCCAGCAGCCTTGCAAAAGGTCGGGAGACCCAGTACTTC.

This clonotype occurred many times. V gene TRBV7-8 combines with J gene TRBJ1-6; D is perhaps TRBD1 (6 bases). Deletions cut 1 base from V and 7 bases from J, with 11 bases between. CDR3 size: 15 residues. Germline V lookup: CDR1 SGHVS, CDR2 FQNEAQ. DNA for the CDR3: TGTGCCAGCAGCTTAGTTTCAGGGGCGAATTCACCCCTCCACTTT. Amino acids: CASSLVSGANSPLHF.

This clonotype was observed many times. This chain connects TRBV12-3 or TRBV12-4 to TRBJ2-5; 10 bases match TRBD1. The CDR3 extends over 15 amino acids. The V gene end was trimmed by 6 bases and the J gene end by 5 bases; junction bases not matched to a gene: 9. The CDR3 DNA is TGTGCCAGCAGCCTGCCCCGGGACAGGGGTGAGACCCAGTACTTC. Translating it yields CASSLPRDRGETQYF.

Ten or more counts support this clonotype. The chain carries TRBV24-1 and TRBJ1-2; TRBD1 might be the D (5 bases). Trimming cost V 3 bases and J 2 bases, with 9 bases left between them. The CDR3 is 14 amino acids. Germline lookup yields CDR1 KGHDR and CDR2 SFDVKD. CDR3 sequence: CATSDATENYGYTF. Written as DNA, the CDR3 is TGTGCCACCAGTGATGCGACAGAAAACTATGGCTACACCTTC.

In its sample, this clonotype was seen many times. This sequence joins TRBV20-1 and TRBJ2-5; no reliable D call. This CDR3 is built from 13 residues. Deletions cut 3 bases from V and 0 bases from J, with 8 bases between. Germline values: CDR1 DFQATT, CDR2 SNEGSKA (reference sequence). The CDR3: CSASPRYQETQYF. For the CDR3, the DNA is TGCAGTGCTAGTCCTCGGTACCAAGAGACCCAGTACTTC.

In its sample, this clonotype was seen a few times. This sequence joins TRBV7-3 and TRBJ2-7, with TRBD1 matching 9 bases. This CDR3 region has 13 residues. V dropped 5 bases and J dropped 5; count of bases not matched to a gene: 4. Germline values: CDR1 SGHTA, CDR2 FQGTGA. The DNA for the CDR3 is TGTGCCAGCAGCCGGACAGGGGCGGACGAGCAGTACTTC. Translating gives CASSRTGADEQYF.

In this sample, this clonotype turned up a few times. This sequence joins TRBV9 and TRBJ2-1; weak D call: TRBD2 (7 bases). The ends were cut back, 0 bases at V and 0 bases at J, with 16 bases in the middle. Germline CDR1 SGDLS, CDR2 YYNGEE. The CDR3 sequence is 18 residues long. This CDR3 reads CASSVGGGGPSSYNEQFF. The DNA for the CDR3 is TGTGCCAGCAGCGTAGGGGGCGGGGGCCCAAGCTCCTACAATGAGCAGTTCTTC. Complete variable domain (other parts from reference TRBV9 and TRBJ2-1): DSGVTQTPKHLITATGQRVTLRCSPRSGDLSVYWYQQSLDQGLQFLIQYYNGEERAKGNILERFSAQQFPDLHSELNLSSLELGDSALYFCASSVGGGGPSSYNEQFFGPGTRLTVL.

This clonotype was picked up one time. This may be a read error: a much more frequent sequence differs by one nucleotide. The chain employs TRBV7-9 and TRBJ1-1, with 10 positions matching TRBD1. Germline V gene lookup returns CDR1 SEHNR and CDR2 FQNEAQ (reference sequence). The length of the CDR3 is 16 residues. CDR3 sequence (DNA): TGTGTCAGCAGACCGGGACAGGGGATTCTGAACACTGAAGCTTTCTTT. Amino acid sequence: CVSRPGQGILNTEAFF.

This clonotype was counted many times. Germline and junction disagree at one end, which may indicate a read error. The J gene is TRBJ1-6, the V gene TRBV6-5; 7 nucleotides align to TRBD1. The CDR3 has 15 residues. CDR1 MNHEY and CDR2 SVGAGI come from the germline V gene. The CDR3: CASSHSLNRGSPLHF. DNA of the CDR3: TGTGCCAGCAGTCACTCCTTGAACAGGGGTTCACCCCTCCACTTT.